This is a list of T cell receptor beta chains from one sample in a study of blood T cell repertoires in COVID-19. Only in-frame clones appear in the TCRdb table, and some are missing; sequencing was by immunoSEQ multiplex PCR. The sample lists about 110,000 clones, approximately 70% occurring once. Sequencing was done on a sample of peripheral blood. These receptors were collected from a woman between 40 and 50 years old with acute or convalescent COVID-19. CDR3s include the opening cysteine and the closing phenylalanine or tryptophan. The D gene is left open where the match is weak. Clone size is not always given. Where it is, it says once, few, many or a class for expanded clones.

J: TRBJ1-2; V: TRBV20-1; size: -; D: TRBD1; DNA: TGCAGTGCGACAGGGGTCTATGGCTACACCTTC; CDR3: CSATGVYGYTF
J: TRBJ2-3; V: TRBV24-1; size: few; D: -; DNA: TGTGCCACCAGTGATATATCCACAGATACGCAGTATTTT; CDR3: CATSDISTDTQYF
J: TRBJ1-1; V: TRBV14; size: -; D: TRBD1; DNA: TGTGCCAGCAGCCAGAGACAGGGGAACACTGAAGCTTTCTTT; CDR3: CASSQRQGNTEAFF
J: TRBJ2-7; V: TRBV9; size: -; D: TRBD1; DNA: TGTGCCAGCAGCCCCCGACAGGGGGGCTCCTACGAGCAGTACTTC; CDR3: CASSPRQGGSYEQYF
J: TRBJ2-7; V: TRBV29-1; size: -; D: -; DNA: TGCAGCGTCACCCCTGGGGGCGCGGAGTCCTACGAGCAGTACTTC; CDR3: CSVTPGGAESYEQYF
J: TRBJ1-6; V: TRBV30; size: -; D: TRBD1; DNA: TGTGCCTGGAGTGTAGAGGGGGACAGGGATAATTCACCCCTCCACTTT; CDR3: CAWSVEGDRDNSPLHF
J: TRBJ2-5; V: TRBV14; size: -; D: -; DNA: TGTGCCAGCAGTCCCCAAGGGACATCTCAAGAGACCCAGTACTTC; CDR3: CASSPQGTSQETQYF
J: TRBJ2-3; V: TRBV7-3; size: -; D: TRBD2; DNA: TGTGCCAGCAGCTTCAGCGGGGGGGCGACAGATACGCAGTATTTT; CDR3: CASSFSGGATDTQYF
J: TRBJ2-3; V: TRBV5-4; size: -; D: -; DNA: TGTGCCAGCAGCACCCCCGGGGAGCCAGATACGCAGTATTTT; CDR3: CASSTPGEPDTQYF
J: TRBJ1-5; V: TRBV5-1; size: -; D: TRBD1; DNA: TGCGCCAGCAGCCTGACAGGGGAATTCAATCAGCCCCAGCATTTT; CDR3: CASSLTGEFNQPQHF
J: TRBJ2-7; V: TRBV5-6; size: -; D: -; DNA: TGTGCCAGCAGCTTGGCCCTCCTCTCCTACGAGCAGTACTTC; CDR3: CASSLALLSYEQYF
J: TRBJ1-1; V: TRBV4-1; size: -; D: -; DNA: TGCGCCAGCAGCCAGCCGGTGAGCGGCACTGAAGCTTTCTTT; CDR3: CASSQPVSGTEAFF
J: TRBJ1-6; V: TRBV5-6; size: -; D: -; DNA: TGTGCCAGCAGCTGGGACTCCTCGACACCCCTCCACTTT; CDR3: CASSWDSSTPLHF
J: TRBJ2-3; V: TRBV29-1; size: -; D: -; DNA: TGCAGCGTGGGAGTCTCCTTTCGGACAGATACGCAGTATTTT; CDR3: CSVGVSFRTDTQYF
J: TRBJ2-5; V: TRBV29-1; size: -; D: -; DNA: TGCAGCGTTGTGGCTAGGGGAGAGACCCAGTACTTC; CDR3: CSVVARGETQYF